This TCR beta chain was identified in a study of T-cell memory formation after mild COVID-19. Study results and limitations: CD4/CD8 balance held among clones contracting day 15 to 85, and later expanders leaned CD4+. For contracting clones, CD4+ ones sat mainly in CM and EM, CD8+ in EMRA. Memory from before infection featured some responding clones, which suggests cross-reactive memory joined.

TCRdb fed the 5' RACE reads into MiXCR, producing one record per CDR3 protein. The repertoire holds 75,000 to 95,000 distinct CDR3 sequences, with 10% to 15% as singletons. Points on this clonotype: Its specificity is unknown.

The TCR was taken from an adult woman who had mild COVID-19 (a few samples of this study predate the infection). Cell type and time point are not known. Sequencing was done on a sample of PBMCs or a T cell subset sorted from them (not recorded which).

CDR3 nucleotide sequence: TGTGCCAGCAGCTTAGAATCAGCACTAGCGGGATTCTACGAGCAGTACTTC. The encoded protein is CASSLESALAGFYEQYF. The V call is TRBV7-2, the J call TRBJ2-7, with TRBD2 matching 10 bases. CDR3 length equals 17 residues. V lost 1 base, J lost 3 bases, and 9 bases stayed unmatched. Germline CDR1 and CDR2: SGHTA and FQGNSA.